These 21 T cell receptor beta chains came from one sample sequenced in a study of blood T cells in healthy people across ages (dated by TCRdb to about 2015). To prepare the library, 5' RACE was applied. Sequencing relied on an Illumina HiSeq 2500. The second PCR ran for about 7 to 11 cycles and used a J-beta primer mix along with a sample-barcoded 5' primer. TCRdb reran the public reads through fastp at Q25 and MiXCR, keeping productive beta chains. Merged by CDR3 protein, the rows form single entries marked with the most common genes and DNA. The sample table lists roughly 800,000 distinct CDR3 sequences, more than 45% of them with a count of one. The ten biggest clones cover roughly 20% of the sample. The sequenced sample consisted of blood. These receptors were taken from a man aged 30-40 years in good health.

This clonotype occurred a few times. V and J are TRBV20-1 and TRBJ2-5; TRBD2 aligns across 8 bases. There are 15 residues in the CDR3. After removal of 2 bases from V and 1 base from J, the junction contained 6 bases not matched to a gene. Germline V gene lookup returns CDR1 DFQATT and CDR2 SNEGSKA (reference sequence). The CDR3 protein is CSARHSGSSQETQYF. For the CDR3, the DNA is TGCAGTGCTAGACACAGCGGGAGCTCCCAAGAGACCCAGTACTTC.

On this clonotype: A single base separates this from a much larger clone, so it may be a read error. The CDR3 region has the DNA TGTGCCAGCAGCACCCAAAGGGGCTTATACAGTGAGCAGTTCTTC. Protein: CASSTQRGLYSEQFF. This chain joins TRBV11-2 and TRBJ2-1, with a possible D match to TRBD1 (5 bases). The CDR3 contains 15 residues. Germline V gene data show CDR1 as SGHAT and CDR2 as FQNNGV.

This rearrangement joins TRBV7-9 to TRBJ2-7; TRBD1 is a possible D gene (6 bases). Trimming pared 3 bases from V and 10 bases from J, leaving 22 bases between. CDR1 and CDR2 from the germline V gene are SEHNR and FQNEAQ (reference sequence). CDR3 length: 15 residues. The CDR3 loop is CASSLTDSFEEIQYF. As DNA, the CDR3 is TGTGCCAGCAGCTTGACGGACAGCTTCGAAGAGATCCAGTACTTC.

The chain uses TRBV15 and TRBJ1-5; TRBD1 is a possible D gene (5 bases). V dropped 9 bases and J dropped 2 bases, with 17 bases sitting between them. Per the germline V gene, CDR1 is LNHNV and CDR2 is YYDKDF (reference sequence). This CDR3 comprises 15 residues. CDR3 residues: CATAPGRHGNQPQHF. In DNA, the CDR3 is TGTGCCACAGCCCCAGGGAGGCATGGCAATCAGCCCCAGCATTTT.

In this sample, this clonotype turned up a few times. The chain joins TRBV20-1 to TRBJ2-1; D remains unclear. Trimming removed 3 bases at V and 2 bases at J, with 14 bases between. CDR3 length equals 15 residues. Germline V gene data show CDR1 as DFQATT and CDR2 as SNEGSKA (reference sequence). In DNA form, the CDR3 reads TGCAGTGCTAGGTCAAACGCGAGGCCCTACAATGAGCAGTTCTTC. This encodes CSARSNARPYNEQFF.

The CDR3 region is CASSQLLGLTPKNIQYF. CDR3 in DNA: TGTGCCAGCAGCCAACTCCTGGGTCTTACCCCCAAAAACATTCAGTACTTC. The V call is TRBV3-1, the J call TRBJ2-4, with D uncertain. The CDR3 runs 17 residues. V was trimmed by 2 bases and J by 2 bases, leaving 16 bases between them. Germline assignment: CDR1 LGHDT and CDR2 YNNKEL (reference sequence).

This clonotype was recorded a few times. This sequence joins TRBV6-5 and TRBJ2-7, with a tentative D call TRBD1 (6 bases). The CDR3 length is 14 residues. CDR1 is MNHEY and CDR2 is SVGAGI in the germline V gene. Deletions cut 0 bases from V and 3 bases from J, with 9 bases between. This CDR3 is CASSYSAGDYEQYF. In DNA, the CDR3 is TGTGCCAGCAGTTACTCAGCAGGGGACTACGAGCAGTACTTC.

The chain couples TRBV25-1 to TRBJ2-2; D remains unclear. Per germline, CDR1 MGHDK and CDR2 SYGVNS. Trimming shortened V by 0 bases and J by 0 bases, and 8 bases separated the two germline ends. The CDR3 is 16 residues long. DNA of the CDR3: TGTGCCAGCAGTGAATATCTGTCTACGAACACCGGGGAGCTGTTTTTT. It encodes CASSEYLSTNTGELFF.

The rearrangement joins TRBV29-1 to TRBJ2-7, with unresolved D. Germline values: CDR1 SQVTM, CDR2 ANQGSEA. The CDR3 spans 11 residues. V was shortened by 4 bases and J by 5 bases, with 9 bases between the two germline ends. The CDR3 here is CSVATLDEQYF. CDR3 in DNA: TGCAGCGTTGCGACCTTAGACGAGCAGTACTTC.

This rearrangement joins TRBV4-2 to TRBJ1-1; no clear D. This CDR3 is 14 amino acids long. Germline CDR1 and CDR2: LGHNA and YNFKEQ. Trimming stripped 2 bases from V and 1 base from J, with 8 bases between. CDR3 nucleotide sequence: TGTGCCAGCAGCCAATATGTCGAGAACACTGAAGCTTTCTTT. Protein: CASSQYVENTEAFF.

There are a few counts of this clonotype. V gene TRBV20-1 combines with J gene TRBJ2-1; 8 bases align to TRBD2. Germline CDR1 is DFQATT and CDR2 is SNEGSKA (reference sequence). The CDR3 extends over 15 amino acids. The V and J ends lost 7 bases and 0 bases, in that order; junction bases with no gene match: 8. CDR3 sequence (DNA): TGCAGTGTTTTACTAGCGGCTAGCTCCTACAATGAGCAGTTCTTC. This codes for CSVLLAASSYNEQFF.

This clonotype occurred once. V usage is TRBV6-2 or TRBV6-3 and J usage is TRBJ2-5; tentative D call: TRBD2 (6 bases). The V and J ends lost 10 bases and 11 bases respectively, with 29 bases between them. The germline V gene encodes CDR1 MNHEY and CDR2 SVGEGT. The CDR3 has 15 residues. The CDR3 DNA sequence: TGTGCCACGTACCCGACTAGTAACCCTAGTGATGAGCAGTACTTC. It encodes CATYPTSNPSDEQYF.

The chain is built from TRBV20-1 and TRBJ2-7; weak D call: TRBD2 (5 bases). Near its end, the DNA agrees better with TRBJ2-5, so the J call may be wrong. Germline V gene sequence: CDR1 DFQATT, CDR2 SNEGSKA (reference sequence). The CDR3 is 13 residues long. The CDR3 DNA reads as TGCAGTGCCATCCCCGGGGTACAAGAGACCCAGTACTTC. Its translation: CSAIPGVQETQYF.

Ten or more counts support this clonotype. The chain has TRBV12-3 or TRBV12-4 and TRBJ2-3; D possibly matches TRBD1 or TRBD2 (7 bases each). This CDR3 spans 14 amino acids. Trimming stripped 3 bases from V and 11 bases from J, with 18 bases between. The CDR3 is CASSFRGGGDVQYF. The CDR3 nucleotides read TGTGCCAGCAGTTTCAGGGGGGGCGGAGATGTGCAGTATTTT.

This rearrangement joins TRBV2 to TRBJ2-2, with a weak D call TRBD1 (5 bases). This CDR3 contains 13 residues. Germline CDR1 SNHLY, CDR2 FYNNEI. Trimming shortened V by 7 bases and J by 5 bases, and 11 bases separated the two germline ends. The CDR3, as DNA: TGTGCCAGCATCAGGGTGCTAACCGGGGAGCTGTTTTTT. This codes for CASIRVLTGELFF.

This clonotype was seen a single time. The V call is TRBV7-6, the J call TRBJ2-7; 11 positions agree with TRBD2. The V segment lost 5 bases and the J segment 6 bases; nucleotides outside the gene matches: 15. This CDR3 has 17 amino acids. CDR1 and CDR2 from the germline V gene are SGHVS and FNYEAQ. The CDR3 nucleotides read TGTGCCAGCAGCCCGGCAGCTAGCGGGGGGCCTCTATCCGAGCAGTACTTC. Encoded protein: CASSPAASGGPLSEQYF. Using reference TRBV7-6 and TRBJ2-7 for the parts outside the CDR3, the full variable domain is GAGVSQSPRYKVTKRGQDVALRCDPISGHVSLYWYRQALGQGPEFLTYFNYEAQQDKSGLPNDRFSAERPEGSISTLTIQRTEQRDSAMYRCASSPAASGGPLSEQYFGPGTRLTVT.

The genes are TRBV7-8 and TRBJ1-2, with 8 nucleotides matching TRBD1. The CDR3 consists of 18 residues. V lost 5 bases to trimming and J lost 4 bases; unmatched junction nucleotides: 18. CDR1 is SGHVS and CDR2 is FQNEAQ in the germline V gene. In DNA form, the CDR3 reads TGTGCCAGCAGCCCGCGGACAGGGCGTCAATCGCCGGCCTATGGCTACACCTTC. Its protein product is CASSPRTGRQSPAYGYTF.

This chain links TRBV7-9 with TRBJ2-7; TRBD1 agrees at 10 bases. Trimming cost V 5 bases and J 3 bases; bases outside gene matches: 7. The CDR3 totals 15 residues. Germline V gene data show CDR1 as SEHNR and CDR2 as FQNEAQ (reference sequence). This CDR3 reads CASSIGGQGHYEQYF. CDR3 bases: TGTGCCAGCAGCATCGGGGGACAGGGGCACTACGAGCAGTACTTC.

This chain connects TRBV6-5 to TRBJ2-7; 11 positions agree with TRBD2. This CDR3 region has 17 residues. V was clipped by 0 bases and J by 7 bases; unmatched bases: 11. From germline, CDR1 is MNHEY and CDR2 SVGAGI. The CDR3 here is CASSYSILAGVGNEQYF. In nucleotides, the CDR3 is TGTGCCAGCAGTTACTCGATACTAGCGGGAGTGGGAAATGAGCAGTACTTC.

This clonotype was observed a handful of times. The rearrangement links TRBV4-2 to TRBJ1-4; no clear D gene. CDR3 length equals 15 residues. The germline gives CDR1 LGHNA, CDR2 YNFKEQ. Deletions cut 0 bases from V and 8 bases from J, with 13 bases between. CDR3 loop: CASSQDLRGSEKLFF. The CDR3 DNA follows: TGTGCCAGCAGCCAAGATCTCCGGGGTTCAGAAAAACTGTTTTTT.

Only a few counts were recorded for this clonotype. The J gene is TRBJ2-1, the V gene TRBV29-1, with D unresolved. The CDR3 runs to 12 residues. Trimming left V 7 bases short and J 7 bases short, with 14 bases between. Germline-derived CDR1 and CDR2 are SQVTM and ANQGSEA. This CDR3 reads CSARRHVNEQFF. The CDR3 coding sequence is TGCAGCGCCCGTAGACACGTTAATGAGCAGTTCTTC.